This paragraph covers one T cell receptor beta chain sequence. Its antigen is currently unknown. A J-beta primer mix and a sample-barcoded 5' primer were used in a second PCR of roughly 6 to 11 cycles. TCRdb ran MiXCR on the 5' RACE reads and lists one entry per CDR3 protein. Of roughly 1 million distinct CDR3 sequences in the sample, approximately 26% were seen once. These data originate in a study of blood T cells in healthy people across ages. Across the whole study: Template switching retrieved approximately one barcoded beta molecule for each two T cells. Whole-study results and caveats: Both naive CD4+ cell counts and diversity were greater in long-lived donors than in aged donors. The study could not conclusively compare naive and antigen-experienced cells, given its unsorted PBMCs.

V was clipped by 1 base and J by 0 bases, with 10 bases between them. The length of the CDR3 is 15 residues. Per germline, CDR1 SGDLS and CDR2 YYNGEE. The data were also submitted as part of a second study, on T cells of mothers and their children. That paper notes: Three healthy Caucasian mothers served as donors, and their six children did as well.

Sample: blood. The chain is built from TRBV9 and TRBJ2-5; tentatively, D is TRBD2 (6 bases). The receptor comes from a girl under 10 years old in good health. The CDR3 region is CASSVTGSHQETQYF. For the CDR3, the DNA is TGTGCCAGCAGCGTAACCGGGAGTCACCAAGAGACCCAGTACTTC.